This TCR beta chain was identified during a study of cytomegalovirus exposure and HLA in healthy donors. Study results and caveats: Later analysis demonstrated an association between a missense DCLRE1C variant and TCR beta V- and J-gene trimming. In most subjects, TCR beta sequences reportedly gave accurate predictions of HLA-A and HLA-B alleles. The authors later found TCR association rates varying by HLA locus, with DRB1 most and HLA-C fewest.

Concerning this clone: Its antigen is unknown.

The PCR was carried out with 60 Vbeta primers and 13 Jbeta primers. Measured with immunoSEQ multiplex PCR; TCRdb has only the in-frame clones, and not every one. The sample has more than 110,000 clones; 79% are singletons. Germline CDR1 is MNHNY and CDR2 is SVGAGI (reference sequence). The CDR3 runs 15 residues. Trimming pared 2 bases from V and 0 bases from J, leaving 9 bases between. The chain is built from TRBV6-6 and TRBJ2-3; D unclear. What was sequenced was PBMCs. The TCR comes from a female donor in good health and CMV-seronegative. CDR3 amino acids: CASSYGGSSTDTQYF. The CDR3 DNA follows: TGTGCCAGCAGTTACGGCGGAAGTAGCACAGATACGCAGTATTTT.